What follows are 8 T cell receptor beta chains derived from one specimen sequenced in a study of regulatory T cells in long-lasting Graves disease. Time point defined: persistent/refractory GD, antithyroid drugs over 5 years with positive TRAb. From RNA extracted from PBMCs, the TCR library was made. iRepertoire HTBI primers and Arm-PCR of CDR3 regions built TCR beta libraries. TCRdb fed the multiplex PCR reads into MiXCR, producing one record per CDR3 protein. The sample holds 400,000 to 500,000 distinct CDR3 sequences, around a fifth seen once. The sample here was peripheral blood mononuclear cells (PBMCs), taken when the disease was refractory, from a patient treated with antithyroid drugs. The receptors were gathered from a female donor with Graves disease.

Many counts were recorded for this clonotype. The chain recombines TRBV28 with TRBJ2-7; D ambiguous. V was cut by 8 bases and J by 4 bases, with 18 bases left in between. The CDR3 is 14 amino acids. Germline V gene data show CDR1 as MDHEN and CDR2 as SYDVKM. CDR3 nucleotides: TGTGCCAGCCAAGAGACCGCTACCCTATACGAGCAGTACTTC. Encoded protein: CASQETATLYEQYF.

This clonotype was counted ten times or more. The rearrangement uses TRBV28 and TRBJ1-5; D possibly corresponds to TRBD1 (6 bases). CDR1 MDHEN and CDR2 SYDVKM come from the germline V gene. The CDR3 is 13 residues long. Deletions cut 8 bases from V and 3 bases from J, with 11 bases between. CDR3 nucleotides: TGTGCCAGCGAGGACAGTTACAATCAGCCCCAGCATTTT. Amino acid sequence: CASEDSYNQPQHF.

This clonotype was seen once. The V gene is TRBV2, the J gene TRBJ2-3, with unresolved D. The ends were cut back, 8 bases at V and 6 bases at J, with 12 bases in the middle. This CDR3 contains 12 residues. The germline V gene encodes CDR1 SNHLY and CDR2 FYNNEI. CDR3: CASRISMDTQYF. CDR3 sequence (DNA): TGTGCCAGCCGTATTTCCATGGATACGCAGTATTTT.

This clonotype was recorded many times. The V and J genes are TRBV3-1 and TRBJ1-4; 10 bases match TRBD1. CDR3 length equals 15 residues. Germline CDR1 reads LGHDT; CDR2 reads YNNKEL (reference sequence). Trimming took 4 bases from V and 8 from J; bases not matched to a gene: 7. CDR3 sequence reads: CASSRQGASGEKLFF. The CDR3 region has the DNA TGTGCCAGCAGCCGACAGGGGGCATCGGGAGAAAAACTGTTTTTT.

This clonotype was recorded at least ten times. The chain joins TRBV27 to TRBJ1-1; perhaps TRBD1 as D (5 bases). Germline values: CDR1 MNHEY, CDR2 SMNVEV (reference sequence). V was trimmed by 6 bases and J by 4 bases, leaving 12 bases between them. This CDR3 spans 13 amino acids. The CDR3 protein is CASSLGGFTEAFF. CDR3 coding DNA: TGTGCCAGCAGCCTCGGGGGGTTCACTGAAGCTTTCTTT.

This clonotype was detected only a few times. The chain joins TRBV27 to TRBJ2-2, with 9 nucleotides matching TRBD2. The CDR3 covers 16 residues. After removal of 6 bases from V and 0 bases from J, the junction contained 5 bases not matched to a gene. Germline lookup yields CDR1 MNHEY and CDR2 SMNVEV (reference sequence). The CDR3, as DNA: TGTGCCAGCAGAGTAGGACTAGCGTCGAACACCGGGGAGCTGTTTTTT. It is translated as CASRVGLASNTGELFF.

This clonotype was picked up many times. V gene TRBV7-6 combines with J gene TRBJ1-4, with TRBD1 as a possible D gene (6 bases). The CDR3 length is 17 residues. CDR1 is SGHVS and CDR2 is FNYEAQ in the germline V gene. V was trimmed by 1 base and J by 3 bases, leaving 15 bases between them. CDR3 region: CASSLVSTGLANEKLFF. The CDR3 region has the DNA TGTGCCAGCAGCTTAGTGTCTACAGGGCTGGCTAATGAAAAACTGTTTTTT.

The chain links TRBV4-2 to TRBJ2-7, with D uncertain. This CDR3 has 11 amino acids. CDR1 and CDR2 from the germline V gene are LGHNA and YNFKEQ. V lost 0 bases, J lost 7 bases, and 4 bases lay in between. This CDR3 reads CASSQEGEQYF. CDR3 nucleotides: TGTGCCAGCAGCCAAGAAGGGGAGCAGTACTTC.